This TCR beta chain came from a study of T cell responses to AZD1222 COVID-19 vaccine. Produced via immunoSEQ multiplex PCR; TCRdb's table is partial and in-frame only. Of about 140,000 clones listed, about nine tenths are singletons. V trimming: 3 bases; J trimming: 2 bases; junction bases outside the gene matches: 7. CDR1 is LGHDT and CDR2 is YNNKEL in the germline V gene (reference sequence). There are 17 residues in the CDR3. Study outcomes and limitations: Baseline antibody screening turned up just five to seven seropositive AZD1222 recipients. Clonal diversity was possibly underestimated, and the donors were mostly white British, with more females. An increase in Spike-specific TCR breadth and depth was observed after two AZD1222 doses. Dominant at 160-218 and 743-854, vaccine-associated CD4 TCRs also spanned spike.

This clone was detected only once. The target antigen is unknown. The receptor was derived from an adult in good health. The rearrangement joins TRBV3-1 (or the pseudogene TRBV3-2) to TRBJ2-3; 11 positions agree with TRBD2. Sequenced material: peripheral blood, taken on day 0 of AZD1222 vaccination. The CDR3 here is CASSHKTSGVNTDTQYF. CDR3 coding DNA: TGTGCCAGCAGCCATAAGACTAGCGGGGTAAACACAGATACGCAGTATTTT.